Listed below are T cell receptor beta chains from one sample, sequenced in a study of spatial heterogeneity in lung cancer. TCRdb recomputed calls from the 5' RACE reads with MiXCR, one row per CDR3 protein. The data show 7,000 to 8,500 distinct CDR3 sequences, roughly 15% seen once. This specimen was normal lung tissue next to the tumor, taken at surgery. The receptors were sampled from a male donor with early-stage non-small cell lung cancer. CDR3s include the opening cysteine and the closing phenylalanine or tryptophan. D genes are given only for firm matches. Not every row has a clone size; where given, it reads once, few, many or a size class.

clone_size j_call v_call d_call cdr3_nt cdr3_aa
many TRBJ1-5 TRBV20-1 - TGCAGTGCTATCATGGATAGCAATCAGCCCCAGCATTTT CSAIMDSNQPQHF
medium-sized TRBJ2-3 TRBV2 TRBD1 TGTGCCAGCACCCCCGGGACAGTAGCACCAGATACGCAGTATTTT CASTPGTVAPDTQYF
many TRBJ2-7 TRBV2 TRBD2 TGTGCCAGCAGGACAGGGACTAGCGACCACGAGCAGTACTTC CASRTGTSDHEQYF
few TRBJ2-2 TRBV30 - TGTGCCTGGAGCAAGAGGGGGAGGATCACCGGGGAGCTGTTTTTT CAWSKRGRITGELFF
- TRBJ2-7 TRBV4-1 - TGCGCCAGCAGCCAAGAACTCGGAGTAACACTCTACGAGCAGTACTTC CASSQELGVTLYEQYF
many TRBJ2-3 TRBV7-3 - TGTGCCAGCAGCTATGAACCTAGCACAGATACGCAGTATTTT CASSYEPSTDTQYF
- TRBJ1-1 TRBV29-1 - TGCAGCGTTATGTACACTGAAGCTTTCTTT CSVMYTEAFF
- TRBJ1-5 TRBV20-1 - TGCAGTGCCCGCGGACCTAATCAGCCCCAGCATTTT CSARGPNQPQHF
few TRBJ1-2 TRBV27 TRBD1 TGTGCCAGCAGTTCTGGGGGACAGAACTATGGCTACACCTTC CASSSGGQNYGYTF
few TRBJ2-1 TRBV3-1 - TGTGCCAGCAGCCCAGATCGATACAATGAGCAGTTCTTC CASSPDRYNEQFF
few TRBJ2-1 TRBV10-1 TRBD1 TGCGCCAGCAGCCAGACAGGGAATGAGCAGTTCTTC CASSQTGNEQFF
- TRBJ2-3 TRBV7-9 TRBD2 TGTGCCAGCAGCCCCTGGCGAGGCGGGAGCGCAGATACGCAGTATTTT CASSPWRGGSADTQYF
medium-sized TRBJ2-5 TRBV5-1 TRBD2 TGCGCCAGCAGCTTGACTAGCGGGGTGGGAGAGACCCAGTACTTC CASSLTSGVGETQYF
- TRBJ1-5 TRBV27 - TGTGCCAGCAGTTTCACACAGGGTGGACAGCCCCAGCATTTT CASSFTQGGQPQHF
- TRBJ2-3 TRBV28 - TGTGCCAGCTACGAGGGCAGATACACAGATACGCAGTATTTT CASYEGRYTDTQYF
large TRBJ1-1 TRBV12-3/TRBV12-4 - TGTGCCAGCAGTTTAAGGCTGCTGAGGACTGAAGCTTTCTTT CASSLRLLRTEAFF
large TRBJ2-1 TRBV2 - TGTGCCAGCAGGCTCGAGGGGGTCGGGTCCTACAATGAGCAGTTCTTC CASRLEGVGSYNEQFF
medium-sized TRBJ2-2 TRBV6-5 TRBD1 TGTGCCAGCAGTTCCCCGGGACAGGGGACCGCCGGGGAGCTGTTTTTT CASSSPGQGTAGELFF
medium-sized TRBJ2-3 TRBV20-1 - TGCAGTGCTAGACTGGGGACGACAGATACGCAGTATTTT CSARLGTTDTQYF
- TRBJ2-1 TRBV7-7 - TGTGCTAGCAGCTTAGTATCAGGTCCTTACAATGAGCAGTTCTTC CASSLVSGPYNEQFF
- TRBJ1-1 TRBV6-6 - TGTGCCAGCAGTCAAGGGGGCACTGAAGCTTTCTTT CASSQGGTEAFF
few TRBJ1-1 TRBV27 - TGTGCCAGTTCCCCACACATGAACACTGAAGCTTTCTTT CASSPHMNTEAFF
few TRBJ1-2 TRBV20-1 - TGCAGTGCTAGTGATAACTATGGCTACACCTTC CSASDNYGYTF
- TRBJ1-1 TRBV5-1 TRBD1 TGCGCCAGCAGCTTGGGATACAGGGGAGGTTTGAACACTGAAGCTTTCTTT CASSLGYRGGLNTEAFF
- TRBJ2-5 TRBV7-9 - TGTGCCAGCAGCCCGGCGGCAGGTCAAGAGACCCAGTACTTC CASSPAAGQETQYF
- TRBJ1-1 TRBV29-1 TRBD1 TGCAGCGCCAGACAGGGGGACACTGAAGCTTTCTTT CSARQGDTEAFF
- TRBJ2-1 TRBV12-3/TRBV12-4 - TGTGCCAGCAGTTCAACTCCCGGGAGCGGTACTGAGCAGTTCTTC CASSSTPGSGTEQFF
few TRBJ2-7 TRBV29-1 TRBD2 TGCAGCGCTGCTAGCGGGAGGGCCGTCGAGCAGTACTTC CSAASGRAVEQYF
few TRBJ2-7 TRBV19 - TGTGCCAGTTCACGGACGGGGAACTACGAGCAGTACTTC CASSRTGNYEQYF
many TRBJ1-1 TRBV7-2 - TGTGCCAGCAGCTTTGCAGGCATGAACACTGAAGCTTTCTTT CASSFAGMNTEAFF
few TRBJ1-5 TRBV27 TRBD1 TGTGCCAGCACTCGGACAGGGGGCAACAATCAGCCCCAGCATTTT CASTRTGGNNQPQHF
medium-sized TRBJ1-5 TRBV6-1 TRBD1 TGTGCCAGCAGTGACAGGGGGAGCAATCAGCCCCAGCATTTT CASSDRGSNQPQHF
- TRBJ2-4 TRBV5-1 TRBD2 TGCGCCAGCAAGACTAGCGGAGGCGGGGGCAAAAACATTCAGTACTTC CASKTSGGGGKNIQYF
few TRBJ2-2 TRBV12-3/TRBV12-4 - TGTGCCAGCAGTTTAACTAGAGACACCGGGGAGCTGTTTTTT CASSLTRDTGELFF
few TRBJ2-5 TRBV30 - TGTGCCTGGGATAGATTGGCCCAAGGAAAGACCCAGTACTTC CAWDRLAQGKTQYF
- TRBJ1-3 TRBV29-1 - TGCAGCGTTGGTCAGGAAACTGGAAACACCATATATTTT CSVGQETGNTIYF
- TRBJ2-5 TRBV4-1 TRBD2 TGCGCCAGCAGTCGGAGCGGGATGCCAGAGACCCAGTACTTC CASSRSGMPETQYF
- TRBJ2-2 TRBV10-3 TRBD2 TGTGCCATCACCCCCGCGGGGGGACATGGCGGGGAGCTGTTTTTT CAITPAGGHGGELFF
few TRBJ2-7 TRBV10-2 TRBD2 TGCGCCAGCAGTGAGTCGACCCTAGCGGAGGGGGAGCAGTACTTC CASSESTLAEGEQYF
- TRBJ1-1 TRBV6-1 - TGTGCCAGCAGTGAAGCTCGGGGGCGCACTGAAGCTTTCTTT CASSEARGRTEAFF
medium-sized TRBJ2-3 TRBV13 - TGTGCCAGCAGCCACAGCACAGATACGCAGTATTTT CASSHSTDTQYF
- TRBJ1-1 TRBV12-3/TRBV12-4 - TGTGCCAGCAGCAACACAGGGACCACTGAAGCTTTCTTT CASSNTGTTEAFF
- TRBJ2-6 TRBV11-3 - TGTGCCAGCAGCTTAGATCCCAACGTCCTGACTTTC CASSLDPNVLTF
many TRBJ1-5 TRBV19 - TGTGCCAGTAGAGAATTCTTAGGGGGGAATCAGCCCCAGCATTTT CASREFLGGNQPQHF
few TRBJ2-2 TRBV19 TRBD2 TGTGCCAGTAGGGGACTAAGCGCGAACACCGGGGAGCTGTTTTTT CASRGLSANTGELFF
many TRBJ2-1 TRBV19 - TGTGCCAGTAGTATAACTGGCGGGACCTACAATGAGCAGTTCTTC CASSITGGTYNEQFF
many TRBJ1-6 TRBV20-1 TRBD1 TGCAGCTCCGGACAGGGGCAAGGGAATTCACCCCTCCACTTT CSSGQGQGNSPLHF
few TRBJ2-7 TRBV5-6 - TGTGCCAGCAGCATTAGTGGGTACGAGCAGTACTTC CASSISGYEQYF
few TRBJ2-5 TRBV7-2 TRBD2 TGTGCCAGCAGCGTGGGACTAGCGGGTGGCAGGGAGACCCAGTACTTC CASSVGLAGGRETQYF
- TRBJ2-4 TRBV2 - TGTGCCAGCAGTGCGGAGGGGCACATTCAGTACTTC CASSAEGHIQYF
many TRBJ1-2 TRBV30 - TGTGCCTGGCGACAGGCTAACTATGGCTACACCTTC CAWRQANYGYTF
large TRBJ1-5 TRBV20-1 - TGCAGTGCTAGGGAAATGATCGGCAATCAGCCCCAGCATTTT CSAREMIGNQPQHF
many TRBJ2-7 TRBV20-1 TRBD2 TGCAGTGCGCCGGACGGCGGGAGGACCTACGAGCAGTACTTC CSAPDGGRTYEQYF